These 24 T cell receptor beta chains came from one sample sequenced in a study of T cells after yellow fever vaccination (dated by TCRdb to the late 2010s). The library was produced with 5' RACE. Sequencing instrument: Illumina NovaSeq 6000. TCRdb trimmed public reads at Q25 via fastp, called clones via MiXCR and kept in-frame beta chains. CDR3 protein sequences are deduplicated, and each keeps its most common genes and DNA. Here the sample has 120,000 or so distinct CDR3 sequences; roughly 15% occur a single time. The ten largest clones capture roughly 41% of the sample. The treatment or condition label on this specimen signifies: live attenuated yellow fever vaccine strain. This specimen consisted of CD8+ T cells sorted from PBMCs, obtained 5 days after the yellow fever booster vaccination. These receptors came from a man aged 18-30 years who received the YFV17D yellow fever vaccine.

The chain has TRBV7-9 and TRBJ2-1, with 9 bases matching TRBD1. The J segment lost 8 bases and the V segment lost 8 bases, leaving 13 bases of the junction unmatched. This CDR3 is 15 amino acids long. Germline V lookup: CDR1 SEHNR, CDR2 FQNEAQ (reference sequence). CDR3 in amino acids: CASAEVGTGSHEQFF. In DNA form, the CDR3 reads TGTGCCAGCGCAGAGGTAGGGACAGGGTCCCATGAGCAGTTCTTC.

This clonotype was seen a handful of times. The rearrangement uses TRBV5-1 and TRBJ2-3; TRBD2 matches 11 bases. Germline CDR1 is SGHRS and CDR2 is YFSETQ. The length of the CDR3 is 16 residues. V dropped 4 bases and J dropped 3; count of bases not matched to a gene: 7. Written as DNA, the CDR3 is TGCGCCAGCAGCCCAAGACTAGCGGGGAATACAGATACGCAGTATTTT. Its protein is CASSPRLAGNTDTQYF.

This chain uses TRBV9 with TRBJ1-1; 8 nucleotides agree with TRBD1. Germline V gene sequence: CDR1 SGDLS, CDR2 YYNGEE. The CDR3 runs 13 residues. Trimming at V came to 0 bases and at J to 8 bases, leaving 3 bases not matched to a gene. CDR3 in DNA: TGTGCCAGCAGCGTAGGGGGACAGGCCGAAGCTTTCTTT. It yields the protein CASSVGGQAEAFF.

This clonotype has just a few counts. This chain uses TRBV6-1 with TRBJ1-1, with 10 nucleotides matching TRBD1. V lost 5 bases to trimming and J lost 0 bases; unmatched junction nucleotides: 9. Germline values: CDR1 MNHNS, CDR2 SASEGT. This CDR3 is built from 17 residues. The CDR3 DNA sequence: TGTGCCAGCAGTAGACATTGGACAGGGGGGCTGAACACTGAAGCTTTCTTT. Its protein product is CASSRHWTGGLNTEAFF.

This clonotype has at least ten counts. The chain is built from TRBV24-1 and TRBJ2-2, with TRBD1 matching 7 bases. V lost 5 bases to trimming and J lost 1 base; unmatched junction nucleotides: 9. Germline V gives CDR1 KGHDR, CDR2 SFDVKD. The CDR3 length is 17 residues. CDR3 sequence (DNA): TGTGCCACCAGTGGGCTTACACAGGGGAGGAACACCGGGGAGCTGTTTTTT. Protein product: CATSGLTQGRNTGELFF.

A few counts support this clonotype. The chain uses TRBV12-3 or TRBV12-4 and TRBJ1-5; D is unresolved. Trimming cost V 1 base and J 3 bases, with 7 bases left between them. The CDR3 loop spans 14 amino acids. In nucleotides, the CDR3 is TGTGCCAGCAGTTTAGTTCCGGACAATCAGCCCCAGCATTTT. It yields the protein CASSLVPDNQPQHF.

CDR3 loop: CASSSLAGGAVDTQYF. In DNA, the CDR3 is TGTGCCAGCAGCTCTCTAGCGGGGGGGGCGGTAGATACGCAGTATTTT. The V and J genes are TRBV11-2 and TRBJ2-3; 12 bases are shared with TRBD2. Germline loops: CDR1 SGHAT, CDR2 FQNNGV. The CDR3 covers 16 residues. With V trimmed by 4 bases and J by 5 bases, 7 bases remained unmatched.

The chain has TRBV29-1 and TRBJ2-5; possibly TRBD2 for D (6 bases). This CDR3 spans 14 amino acids. Deletions cut 5 bases from V and 4 bases from J, with 17 bases between. The germline V gene has CDR1 SQVTM and CDR2 ANQGSEA. The CDR3 spells CSVQYRGGGETQYF. The CDR3 nucleotides are TGCAGCGTTCAGTATCGGGGAGGCGGAGAGACCCAGTACTTC.

V usage is TRBV4-1 and J usage is TRBJ2-7, with 10 bases that match TRBD2. CDR1 and CDR2 (germline): MGHRA, YSYEKL. The CDR3 runs to 15 residues. V was pared by 3 bases and J by 2 bases, with 4 bases of the junction left unmatched. The CDR3 reads CASSQQAGGTYEQYF. The CDR3 DNA follows: TGCGCCAGCAGCCAGCAAGCGGGGGGGACCTACGAGCAGTACTTC.

The chain recombines TRBV2 with TRBJ1-1; D gene ambiguous. Trimming removed 8 bases at V and 4 bases at J, with 8 bases between. Per germline, CDR1 SNHLY and CDR2 FYNNEI. The CDR3 totals 11 residues. The CDR3 nucleotides read TGTGCCAGCCCGGCTGCCACTGAAGCTTTCTTT. This encodes CASPAATEAFF.

The chain employs TRBV4-1 and TRBJ1-1; D might be TRBD1 (5 bases). The V end was cut by 2 bases, the J end by 0 bases, with 10 bases between. The CDR3 spans 15 residues. Germline CDR1 and CDR2: MGHRA and YSYEKL. CDR3 nucleotides: TGCGCCAGCAGCCAATCGCAGGGTTTGAACACTGAAGCTTTCTTT. It translates to CASSQSQGLNTEAFF.

The rearrangement links TRBV9 to TRBJ1-1; the match to TRBD1 covers 12 bases. Germline V gives CDR1 SGDLS, CDR2 YYNGEE. This CDR3 is 16 amino acids long. With V trimmed by 0 bases and J by 2 bases, 2 bases remained unmatched. This CDR3 reads CASSVAGTGGNTEAFF. CDR3 bases: TGTGCCAGCAGCGTAGCGGGGACAGGGGGCAACACTGAAGCTTTCTTT. Combining the CDR3 with reference TRBV9 and TRBJ1-1 gives the whole variable domain DSGVTQTPKHLITATGQRVTLRCSPRSGDLSVYWYQQSLDQGLQFLIQYYNGEERAKGNILERFSAQQFPDLHSELNLSSLELGDSALYFCASSVAGTGGNTEAFFGQGTRLTVV.

This clonotype has a handful of counts. The genes are TRBV7-2 and TRBJ1-2; D is perhaps TRBD1 (6 bases). The CDR3 consists of 13 residues. V was cut by 7 bases and J by 5 bases, with 14 bases left in between. Germline assignment: CDR1 SGHTA and CDR2 FQGNSA. The CDR3 loop reads CASTQTGYYGYTF. CDR3 in DNA: TGTGCCAGCACCCAGACAGGTTATTATGGCTACACCTTC.

The rearrangement joins TRBV5-1 to TRBJ1-2; 9 bases fit TRBD1. The CDR3 has 13 residues. Per the germline V gene, CDR1 is SGHRS and CDR2 is YFSETQ. J lost 3 bases, V lost 7 bases, and 4 bases had no gene match. The CDR3 region has the DNA TGCGCCAGCGTGGACAGGGGCGACTATGGCTACACCTTC. Its translation: CASVDRGDYGYTF.

The rearrangement joins TRBV4-3 to TRBJ2-5, with D perhaps TRBD2 (6 bases). The V end lost 4 bases, the J end lost 5 bases, and 20 bases lay between the germline ends. The CDR3 consists of 16 residues. Germline CDR1 and CDR2: LGHNA and YSLEER. CDR3 nucleotide sequence: TGCGCCAGCAGCCCCCGGTCCGGGGGACGATGGGAGACCCAGTACTTC. Protein sequence: CASSPRSGGRWETQYF.

This clonotype turned up a few times. V gene TRBV5-1 combines with J gene TRBJ1-4; maybe TRBD1 (6 bases). V lost 4 bases and J 0 bases, leaving 13 bases between the germline ends. CDR3 length: 16 residues. The germline V gene encodes CDR1 SGHRS and CDR2 YFSETQ. In DNA, the CDR3 is TGCGCCAGCAGCACACAGGGAAGGCCAACTAATGAAAAACTGTTTTTT. Encoded protein: CASSTQGRPTNEKLFF.

In this sample, this clonotype turned up a few times. This chain joins TRBV7-6 and TRBJ2-6; D is undetermined. Germline CDR1 reads SGHVS; CDR2 reads FNYEAQ. The CDR3 contains 15 residues. V dropped 5 bases and J dropped 0 bases, with 8 bases sitting between them. This CDR3 is CASSPSVSGANVLTF. For the CDR3, the DNA is TGTGCCAGCAGCCCCTCAGTCTCTGGGGCCAACGTCCTGACTTTC.

This clonotype was seen repeatedly, ten times or more. V is TRBV5-1 and J is TRBJ2-2; tentatively, D is TRBD1 (6 bases). The germline CDR1 and CDR2 sequences are SGHRS and YFSETQ. This CDR3 spans 15 amino acids. Trimming took 4 bases from V and 2 from J, leaving 12 bases between them. The DNA of the CDR3 is TGCGCCAGCAGCACTTACAGGGCCAACACCGGGGAGCTGTTTTTT. It specifies CASSTYRANTGELFF. The variable domain in full, completed from reference TRBV5-1 and TRBJ2-2, reads KAGVTQTPRYLIKTRGQQVTLSCSPISGHRSVSWYQQTPGQGLQFLFEYFSETQRNKGNFPGRFSGRQFSNSRSEMNVSTLELGDSALYLCASSTYRANTGELFFGEGSRLTVL.

This clonotype came up many times. The chain joins TRBV6-5 to TRBJ2-3, with 12 bases aligning to TRBD2. V shed 0 bases and J 1 base; nucleotides not matched to a gene: 20. The germline gives CDR1 MNHEY, CDR2 SVGAGI. The CDR3 is made up of 23 amino acids. The CDR3 bases are TGTGCCAGCAGTTACTCCCCCCTAGCGGGGGGGCCAGGGGTAGAACGGCGCACAGATACGCAGTATTTT. This codes for CASSYSPLAGGPGVERRTDTQYF.

This clonotype was detected ten times or more. This chain joins TRBV4-2 and TRBJ2-4; D may be TRBD2 (6 bases). With 4 bases removed from V and 0 bases from J, the gap between germline ends came to 13 bases. The CDR3 runs 16 residues. Germline V gene lookup returns CDR1 LGHNA and CDR2 YNFKEQ. The CDR3 DNA reads TGTGCCAGCAGCCTAACGGTGCGGGGAGCCAAAAACATTCAGTACTTC. Amino acids: CASSLTVRGAKNIQYF.

In this sample, this clonotype turned up once. V and J are TRBV5-1 and TRBJ2-1; 7 bases align to TRBD1. Per the germline V gene, CDR1 is SGHRS and CDR2 is YFSETQ. Losses at the gene ends were 0 bases for V and 7 bases for J; bases not matched to a gene: 4. The CDR3 has 14 amino acids. The DNA for the CDR3 is TGCGCCAGCAGCTTGGGACAGGGTTTAAATGAGCAGTTCTTC. It translates to CASSLGQGLNEQFF.

This clonotype has just a few counts. The rearrangement links TRBV7-9 to TRBJ2-7; 10 positions match TRBD1. CDR3 length: 15 residues. Germline assignment: CDR1 SEHNR and CDR2 FQNEAQ (reference sequence). V shed 5 bases and J 1 base; nucleotides not matched to a gene: 5. The CDR3 sequence is CASSHPGQGSYEQYF. DNA for the CDR3: TGTGCCAGCAGCCACCCGGGACAGGGGTCCTACGAGCAGTACTTC.

This clonotype has just a few counts. V usage is TRBV15 and J usage is TRBJ2-7; 7 bases agree with TRBD2. After removal of 5 bases from V and 6 bases from J, the junction contained 10 bases not matched to a gene. The CDR3 is 14 residues long. Germline V gene sequence: CDR1 LNHNV, CDR2 YYDKDF (reference sequence). The CDR3 bases are TGTGCCACCAGCCTCCGAGCGGGGCGCGCCGAGCAGTACTTC. Its protein is CATSLRAGRAEQYF.

This clonotype occurred a few times. This rearrangement joins TRBV27 to TRBJ1-5; perhaps TRBD1 as D (6 bases). This CDR3 contains 14 residues. Germline V lookup: CDR1 MNHEY, CDR2 SMNVEV (reference sequence). Trimming stripped 2 bases from V and 4 bases from J, with 9 bases between. Here the CDR3 reads CASSLGGGNQPQHF. CDR3 in DNA: TGTGCCAGCAGTTTAGGAGGGGGGAATCAGCCCCAGCATTTT.